What follows describes a single T cell receptor (beta chain). This clone was picked up one time. Its antigen target is currently unknown. One base away there is no much larger clone; base qualities are not given. This entry is derived from a study of blood T cell repertoires in COVID-19 (dated by TCRdb to 2019 to 2021). A note on the overall study: Collaborator samples came from the United States, Italy and Spain and covered acute and convalescent phases of COVID-19. Nearly every sample came with metadata listing a de-identified subject ID, COVID-19 status, age in years and sex. The repertoires were released in a freely available public database meant as a resource for research on the immune response to SARS-CoV-2. The samples were drawn from the first 160 participants of the ongoing ImmuneRACE study and from 950 to 1,500 subjects provided by 6 global collaborators. The prospective study material was composed of cDNA or gDNA derived from T cells, B-cell-depleted T cells, or PBMCs. HLA class I and class II types, where available, came from metadata supplied by the sample provider rather than from assay-based typing. Subjects who had been exposed to COVID-19, were actively infected with it, or had recovered from it provided the deeply sampled blood TCRbeta repertoires that made up the dataset.

TCRbeta CDR3 regions were amplified from genomic DNA by means of the immunoSEQ Assay, a bias-controlled multiplex PCR. The study's own analysis went as follows. Nucleated cell counts per sample were estimated from amplification of reference gene primers within the assay. To quantify the absolute abundance of each unique TCRbeta CDR3 rearrangement, sequence reads were collapsed and filtered. For each sample, productive Simpson clonality was calculated by taking the square root of Simpson's diversity index across productive rearrangements. The table was pulled from immuneACCESS by TCRdb, which kept in-frame rearrangements only. Such tables lose some clones; where checked, under half of the loss comes from unresolved V genes, and the rest has no known cause. Clone size and the V and J calls come from that table; the DNA yielded D and trimming. Counted in this sample were about 40,000 clones; 88% of them appeared once. Approximately 10% of the sample belongs to the ten largest clones.

Each collaborating institution followed its own protocols to collect whole blood in K2EDTA tubes. For TCRbeta analysis, collaborator samples were shipped as frozen whole blood, as isolated PBMCs, or as DNA extracted from either sample type. The investigation overall reported the following: The amount of clinical and demographic metadata varied by source and participant and was provided uncurated.

CDR1 and CDR2 are read off the germline V gene as SGHTA and FQGNSA. From the cysteine through the phenylalanine, the CDR3 covers 15 amino acids. The only DNA kept is the CDR3, 45 bases in frame from the first base. V is cut by 1 base and J by 8 bases, and the space between the germline ends is 17 bases. Sequenced: peripheral blood. The chain links TRBV7-2 with TRBJ1-2, with no D gene named confidently. The origin of this receptor is an older woman with acute or convalescent COVID-19. The CDR3 amino acid sequence is: CASSLGADLRSGYTF. The DNA is TGTGCCAGCAGCTTAGGGGCAGACCTTCGCAGCGGCTACACCTTC.